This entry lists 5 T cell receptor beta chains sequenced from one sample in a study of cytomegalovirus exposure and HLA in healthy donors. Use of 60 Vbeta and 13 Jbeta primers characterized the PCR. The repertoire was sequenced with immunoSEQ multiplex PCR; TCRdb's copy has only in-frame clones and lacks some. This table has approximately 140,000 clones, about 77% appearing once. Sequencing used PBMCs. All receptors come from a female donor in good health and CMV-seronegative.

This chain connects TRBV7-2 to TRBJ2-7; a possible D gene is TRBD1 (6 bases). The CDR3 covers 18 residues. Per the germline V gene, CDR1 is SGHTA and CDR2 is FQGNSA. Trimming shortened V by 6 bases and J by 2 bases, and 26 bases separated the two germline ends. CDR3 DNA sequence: TGTGCCAGCAGAACCCACGCCCTCCGCCGGGACACCCCCTACGAGCAGTACTTC. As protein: CASRTHALRRDTPYEQYF.

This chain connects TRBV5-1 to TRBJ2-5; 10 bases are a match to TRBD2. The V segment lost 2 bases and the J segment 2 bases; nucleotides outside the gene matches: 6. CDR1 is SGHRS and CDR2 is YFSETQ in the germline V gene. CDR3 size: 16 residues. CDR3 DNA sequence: TGCGCCAGCAGCTTAACTAGCGGGACATATCAAGAGACCCAGTACTTC. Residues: CASSLTSGTYQETQYF.

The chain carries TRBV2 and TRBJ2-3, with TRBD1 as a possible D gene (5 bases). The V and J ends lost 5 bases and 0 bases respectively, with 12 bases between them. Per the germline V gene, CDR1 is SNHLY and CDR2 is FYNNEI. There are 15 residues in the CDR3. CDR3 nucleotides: TGTGCCAGCAGTCCGCAGGGATCAAGCACAGATACGCAGTATTTT. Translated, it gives CASSPQGSSTDTQYF.

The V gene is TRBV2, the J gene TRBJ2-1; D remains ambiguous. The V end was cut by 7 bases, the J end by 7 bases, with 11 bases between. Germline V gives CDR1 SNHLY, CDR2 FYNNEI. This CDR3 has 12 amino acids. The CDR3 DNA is TGTGCCAGCAACCGACTCGGGAATGAGCAGTTCTTC. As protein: CASNRLGNEQFF.

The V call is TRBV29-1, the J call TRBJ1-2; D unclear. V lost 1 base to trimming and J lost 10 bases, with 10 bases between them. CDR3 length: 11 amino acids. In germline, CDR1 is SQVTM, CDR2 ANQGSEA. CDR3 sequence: CSVEALSFYTF. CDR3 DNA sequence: TGCAGCGTTGAAGCACTTTCTTTCTACACCTTC. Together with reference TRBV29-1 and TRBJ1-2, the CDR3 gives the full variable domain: SAVISQKPSRDICQRGTSLTIQCQVDSQVTMMFWYRQQPGQSLTLIATANQGSEATYESGFVIDKFPISRPNLTFSTLTVSNMSPEDSSIYLCSVEALSFYTFGSGTRLTVV.